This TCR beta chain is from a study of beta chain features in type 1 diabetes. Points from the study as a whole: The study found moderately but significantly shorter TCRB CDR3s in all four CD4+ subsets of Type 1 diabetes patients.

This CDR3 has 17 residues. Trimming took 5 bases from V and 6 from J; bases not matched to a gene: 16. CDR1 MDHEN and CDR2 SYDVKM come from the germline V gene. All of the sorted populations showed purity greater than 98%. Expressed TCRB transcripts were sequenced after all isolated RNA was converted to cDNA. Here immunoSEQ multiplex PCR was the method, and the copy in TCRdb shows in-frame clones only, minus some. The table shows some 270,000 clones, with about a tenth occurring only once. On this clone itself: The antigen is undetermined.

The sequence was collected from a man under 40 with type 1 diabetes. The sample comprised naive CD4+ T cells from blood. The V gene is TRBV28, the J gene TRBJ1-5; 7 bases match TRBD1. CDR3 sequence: CASSGSLDRERGQPQHF. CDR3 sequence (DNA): TGTGCCAGCAGTGGTTCCCTAGACAGGGAACGTGGTCAGCCCCAGCATTTT.